Given below is one T cell receptor (beta chain) in context. This sample was taken from a study of monozygotic twins with inflammatory bowel disease. One entry per CDR3 protein, without DNA, is what TCRdb gives after re-calling the 5' RACE reads. This sample's clone table lists about 130,000 distinct CDR3 sequences. The CDR3 is 15 residues long. Germline-derived CDR1 and CDR2 are SGHAT and FQNNGV. The TCR was taken from a human donor with ulcerative colitis or Crohn's disease, or a healthy co-twin of an affected twin (not recorded which). Sample: blood. The gene calls are TRBV11-2 and TRBJ2-7; TCRdb returns TRBD1, unconfirmable since there is no DNA. CDR3 sequence reads: CASGTGGQAPWGQYF.